These 23 T cell receptor beta chains were sequenced from one sample in a study of regulatory T cells in long-lasting Graves disease. Time point here: newly diagnosed GD, antithyroid drugs for less than 3 months. RNA isolated from PBMCs was used to make the TCR library. Building the TCR beta libraries relied on iRepertoire HTBI primers, and CDR3 regions underwent Arm-PCR. TCRdb passed the multiplex PCR reads through MiXCR, listing each CDR3 protein once. The data show hundreds of thousands of distinct CDR3 sequences, less than 15% seen once. These data are also associated with another study on T cells in Graves' hyperthyroidism and ophthalmopathy.

The sequencing used peripheral blood mononuclear cells (PBMCs), collected at new diagnosis, from a patient treated with antithyroid drugs. The source is a man aged 25 to 40 with Graves disease.

V is TRBV20-1 and J is TRBJ2-7, with 7 bases aligning to TRBD2. CDR1 and CDR2 from the germline V gene are DFQATT and SNEGSKA (reference sequence). V shed 3 bases, J shed 4 bases, and the junction held 9 bases outside the gene matches. CDR3 size: 14 residues. The CDR3 loop is CSASRASGAYEQYF. CDR3 bases: TGCAGTGCTAGTCGGGCTAGCGGAGCGTACGAGCAGTACTTC.

Comment on this clonotype: Being one base from a much bigger clone, this may be a read error. The chain couples TRBV12-3 or TRBV12-4 to TRBJ2-1; 8 bases agree with TRBD2. The CDR3 has 12 amino acids. DNA of the CDR3: TGTGCCAGCAGACCCCCCGAGCGGGAGCTGTCCTTC. This translates into CASRPPERELSF.

The table lists this clonotype with many counts. The chain joins TRBV9 to TRBJ2-7; 7 bases are shared with TRBD1. Germline trimming cut 0 bases from V and 2 bases from J; bases unmatched to any gene: 5. The CDR3 runs 15 residues. CDR1 is SGDLS, CDR2 YYNGEE, per germline. The CDR3 DNA reads TGTGCCAGCAGCGTAGGAGGGGGCCTCACCTACGAGCAGTACTTC. Its translation is CASSVGGGLTYEQYF.

Turning to this clonotype: At one end the junction does not follow the germline gene, possibly because of a read error. V and J are TRBV5-1 and TRBJ2-3; D is perhaps TRBD2 (6 bases). This CDR3 has 14 residues. CDR1 is SGHRS and CDR2 is YFSETQ in the germline V gene. In nucleotides, the CDR3 is TGTGCCAGCAGCTCCTCGACGGGAGCATATACGCAGTATTTT. This gives the protein CASSSSTGAYTQYF.

In this sample, this clonotype turned up many times. V gene TRBV27 combines with J gene TRBJ2-5; 8 nucleotides align to TRBD1. Germline CDR1 is MNHEY and CDR2 is SMNVEV (reference sequence). V gave up 5 bases and J gave up 9 bases; unmatched junction bases: 11. The CDR3 runs to 14 residues. CDR3 nucleotides: TGTGCCAGCAGTCCCCGCTTACAGGGGGAGGCCCAGTACTTC. Residues: CASSPRLQGEAQYF.

As concerns this clonotype: The junction shows a germline mismatch at one end, possibly a read error. The chain couples TRBV11-3 to TRBJ2-1; the D gene is possibly TRBD2 (6 bases). CDR1 and CDR2 (germline): SGHNT, YENEEA. The CDR3 has 13 amino acids. CDR3 protein: CASGLGLFDEQFF. The CDR3 region has the DNA TGTGCCAGCGGCTTAGGACTATTCGATGAGCAGTTCTTC.

This clonotype has a count of ten or more. The chain employs TRBV27 and TRBJ2-5; D is possibly TRBD2 (5 bases). This CDR3 has 14 amino acids. Germline V gene data show CDR1 as MNHEY and CDR2 as SMNVEV (reference sequence). The germline V and J ends were trimmed by 5 bases and 10 bases, with 20 bases remaining between them. CDR3 DNA sequence: TGTGCCAGCAGTCCTACGAGTCTACTAGTACACCAGTACTTC. Residues: CASSPTSLLVHQYF.

This clonotype was picked up many times. A read error may produce the germline difference seen at one junction end. The V call is TRBV5-1, the J call TRBJ2-2; D gene uncertain. This CDR3 has 12 amino acids. Germline CDR1 is SGHRS and CDR2 is YFSETQ. Written as DNA, the CDR3 is TGTGCCAGCAGTTACAGCACCGGGGAGCTGTTTTTT. Protein sequence: CASSYSTGELFF.

This clonotype was found many times. The rearrangement joins TRBV29-1 to TRBJ2-5; 8 bases align to TRBD2. CDR1 is SQVTM, CDR2 ANQGSEA, per germline. This CDR3 comprises 15 residues. V shed 4 bases, J shed 2 bases, and the junction held 9 bases outside the gene matches. The CDR3 protein is CSVGRLAGYQETQYF. CDR3 sequence (DNA): TGCAGCGTTGGACGCCTAGCGGGTTATCAAGAGACCCAGTACTTC. The full variable domain, completed using reference TRBV29-1 and TRBJ2-5, is SAVISQKPSRDICQRGTSLTIQCQVDSQVTMMFWYRQQPGQSLTLIATANQGSEATYESGFVIDKFPISRPNLTFSTLTVSNMSPEDSSIYLCSVGRLAGYQETQYFGPGTRLLVL.

Written as DNA, the CDR3 is TGTGCCAGCAGCCGAGAGGGCCCGGACAATGAGCAGTTCTTC. Translation gives CASSREGPDNEQFF. The V gene is TRBV6-1, the J gene TRBJ2-1; D perhaps matches TRBD2 (5 bases). V shed 6 bases and J shed 5 bases, with 14 bases lying between them. CDR1 is MNHNS and CDR2 is SASEGT in the germline V gene. The CDR3 length is 14 residues.

The CDR3 bases are TGTGCCAGCAGTTACGCTAGCCCCACCGGGGAGCTGTTTTTT. Its translation is CASSYASPTGELFF. The chain has TRBV6-5 and TRBJ2-2, with TRBD2 as a possible D gene (5 bases). Trimming cost V 2 bases and J 4 bases, with 8 bases left between them. The germline V gene has CDR1 MNHEY and CDR2 SVGAGI. This CDR3 comprises 14 residues.

Ten or more counts support this clonotype. The chain recombines TRBV2 with TRBJ2-7, with 7 bases identical to TRBD1. The CDR3 spans 15 residues. V was clipped by 6 bases and J by 3 bases; unmatched bases: 11. Germline V CDR1 and CDR2: SNHLY, FYNNEI. The CDR3 is CASSPRQGDIYEQYF. CDR3 nucleotide sequence: TGTGCCAGCAGCCCCCGCCAGGGGGACATCTACGAGCAGTACTTC. Filled out from reference TRBV2 and TRBJ2-7, the complete variable domain reads EPEVTQTPSHQVTQMGQEVILRCVPISNHLYFYWYRQILGQKVEFLVSFYNNEISEKSEIFDDQFSVERPDGSNFTLKIRSTKLEDSAMYFCASSPRQGDIYEQYFGPGTRLTVT.

This clonotype was recorded at least ten times. The V gene is TRBV18, the J gene TRBJ1-2; possibly TRBD1 for D (6 bases). There are 15 residues in the CDR3. Trimming took off 3 bases at V and 6 bases at J, with 17 bases between the two ends. Germline V gives CDR1 KGHSH, CDR2 LQKENI. CDR3 DNA sequence: TGTGCCAGCTCACCCAGACAAACGGACAGAGATGGCTACACCTTC. Encoded protein: CASSPRQTDRDGYTF.

V usage is TRBV6-1 and J usage is TRBJ2-1, with a weak D call TRBD2 (5 bases). CDR3 length equals 14 residues. Germline CDR1 and CDR2: MNHNS and SASEGT. Trimming left V 2 bases short and J 10 bases short, with 15 bases between. The DNA for the CDR3 is TGTGCCAGCAGTGAATCTCCTGGCGGCGGGGAGCAGTTCTTC. As protein: CASSESPGGGEQFF.

In its sample, this clonotype was seen many times. V and J are TRBV2 and TRBJ1-1, with D unresolved. Germline V gene data show CDR1 as SNHLY and CDR2 as FYNNEI. Trimming cost V 3 bases and J 2 bases, with 7 bases left between them. CDR3 length: 13 amino acids. The CDR3 region is CASSEEGNTEAFF. The CDR3 region has the DNA TGTGCCAGCAGTGAGGAAGGTAACACTGAAGCTTTCTTT.

This clonotype has a handful of counts. This may stem from a read error, because a much larger clone lies one nucleotide away. The chain combines TRBV12-3 or TRBV12-4 with TRBJ1-1; no firm D call. This CDR3 is built from 14 residues. Trimming removed 5 bases from V and 1 base from J, with 11 bases in between. Here the CDR3 DNA reads TGTGCCAGCAGTACCGGACGGGGGAACACTGAAGCTTTCTTT. Its protein product is CASSTGRGNTEAFF.

This clonotype was counted only a few times. This may stem from a read error, because a much larger clone lies one nucleotide away. The chain uses TRBV7-3 and TRBJ2-7; 10 positions agree with TRBD2. The CDR3 spans 13 residues. Germline CDR1 is SGHTA and CDR2 is FQGTGA. CDR3 region: CAGSLSGRDEQYF. The DNA of the CDR3 is TGTGCCGGCAGCTTAAGCGGGAGGGACGAGCAGTACTTC.

The sample holds many counts of this clonotype. The V call is TRBV20-1, the J call TRBJ2-3, with 8 bases aligning to TRBD2. The V segment lost 3 bases and the J segment 6 bases; nucleotides outside the gene matches: 5. The CDR3 loop spans 13 amino acids. Germline-derived CDR1 and CDR2 are DFQATT and SNEGSKA (reference sequence). CDR3: CSASGRAADTQYF. CDR3 DNA sequence: TGCAGTGCTAGCGGGAGGGCGGCGGATACGCAGTATTTT.

This clonotype was detected many times. The chain joins TRBV6-1 to TRBJ1-2, with D hard to call. The CDR3 loop spans 13 amino acids. V was clipped by 7 bases and J by 8 bases, with 17 bases between them. The germline V gene has CDR1 MNHNS and CDR2 SASEGT. CDR3 bases: TGTGCCAGCAACCTCCGTGGACCGGCGGGCTACACCTTC. The encoded protein is CASNLRGPAGYTF.

This clonotype appeared many times. The rearrangement joins TRBV12-3 or TRBV12-4 to TRBJ2-3; D gene unclear. V lost 5 bases and J lost 3, with 18 bases in between. The CDR3 runs to 16 residues. The DNA for the CDR3 is TGTGCCAGCAGTCTCCGTTTAGCCTCCAGTACAGATACGCAGTATTTT. Its translation: CASSLRLASSTDTQYF.

This clonotype has a handful of counts. The chain employs TRBV6-5 and TRBJ2-7, with a possible D match to TRBD2 (6 bases). The V gene lost 2 bases and the J gene lost 4 bases, with 12 bases spanning the gap. The CDR3 is 14 amino acids. Germline-derived CDR1 and CDR2 are MNHEY and SVGAGI. CDR3: CASSYRDSAYEQYF. In nucleotides, the CDR3 is TGTGCCAGCAGTTACCGGGACTCGGCTTACGAGCAGTACTTC.

Details on this clonotype: A much bigger clone sits one base away, suggesting this may be a read error. The genes are TRBV2 and TRBJ2-7; D may be TRBD2 (5 bases). The CDR3 runs to 12 residues. Trimming removed 9 bases from V and 7 bases from J, with 16 bases in between. In germline, CDR1 is SNHLY, CDR2 FYNNEI. The CDR3 sequence is CARGGGDHEQYF. The CDR3 region has the DNA TGTGCCAGGGGCGGAGGTGACCATGAGCAGTACTTC.

There are many counts of this clonotype. This chain joins TRBV19 and TRBJ2-3, with 7 positions matching TRBD1. This CDR3 comprises 15 residues. Germline V gene data show CDR1 as LNHDA and CDR2 as SQIVND (reference sequence). The V gene end was trimmed by 7 bases and the J gene end by 1 base; junction bases not matched to a gene: 8. For the CDR3, the DNA is TGTGCCAGTACCCGACAGGGAGTCGGCACAGATACGCAGTATTTT. This gives the protein CASTRQGVGTDTQYF.